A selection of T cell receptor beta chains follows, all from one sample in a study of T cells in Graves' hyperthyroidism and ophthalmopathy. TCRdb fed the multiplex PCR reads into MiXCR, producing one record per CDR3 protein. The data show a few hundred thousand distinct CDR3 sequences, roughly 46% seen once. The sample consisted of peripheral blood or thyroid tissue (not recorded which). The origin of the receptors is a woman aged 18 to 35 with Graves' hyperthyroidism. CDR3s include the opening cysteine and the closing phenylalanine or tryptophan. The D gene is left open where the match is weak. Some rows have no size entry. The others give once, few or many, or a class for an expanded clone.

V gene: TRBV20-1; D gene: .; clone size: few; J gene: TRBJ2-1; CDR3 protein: CSARSHNEQFF; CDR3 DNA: TGCAGTGCTAGATCGCACAATGAGCAGTTCTTC
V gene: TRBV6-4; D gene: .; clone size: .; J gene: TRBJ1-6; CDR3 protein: CASRTGEGGSPLHF; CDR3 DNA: TGTGCCAGCAGGACTGGGGAGGGGGGATCACCCCTCCACTTT
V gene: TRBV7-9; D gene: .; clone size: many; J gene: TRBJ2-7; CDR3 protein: CASSLMATYEQYF; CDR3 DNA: TGTGCCAGCAGCTTAATGGCTACCTACGAGCAGTACTTC
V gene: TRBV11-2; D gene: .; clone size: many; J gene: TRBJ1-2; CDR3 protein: CASSSTVVSVQDYTF; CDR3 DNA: TGTGCCAGCAGCTCGACTGTCGTTAGTGTGCAAGACTACACCTTC
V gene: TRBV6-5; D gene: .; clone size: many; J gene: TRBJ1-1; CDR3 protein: CASSTTGPNTEAFF; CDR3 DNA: TGTGCCAGCAGTACTACAGGGCCGAACACTGAAGCTTTCTTT
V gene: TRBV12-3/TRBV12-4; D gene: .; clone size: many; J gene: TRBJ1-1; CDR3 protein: CASSSGQSLNTEAFF; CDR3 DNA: TGTGCCAGCAGTAGCGGACAGAGCTTGAACACTGAAGCTTTCTTT
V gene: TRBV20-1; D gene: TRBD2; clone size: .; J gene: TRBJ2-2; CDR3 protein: CSASFGLAGANTGELSW; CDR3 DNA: TGCAGTGCAAGCTTTGGACTAGCGGGAGCGAACACCGGGGAGCTGTCTTGG
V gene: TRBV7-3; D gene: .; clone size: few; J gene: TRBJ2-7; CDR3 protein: CASRGVSLSYEQYF; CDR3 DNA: TGTGCCAGCAGGGGGGTGTCCCTCTCCTACGAGCAGTACTTC
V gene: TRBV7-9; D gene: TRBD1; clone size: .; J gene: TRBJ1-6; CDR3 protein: CASSPFGTGDSPLHF; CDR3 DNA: TGTGCCAGCAGCCCCTTCGGGACAGGGGATTCACCCCTCCACTTT
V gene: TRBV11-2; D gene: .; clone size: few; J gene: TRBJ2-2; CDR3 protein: CASSTYSANTGELFF; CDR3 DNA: TGTGCCAGCAGCACCTACTCAGCGAACACCGGGGAGCTGTTTTTT
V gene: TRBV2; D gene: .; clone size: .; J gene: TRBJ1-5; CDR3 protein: CASSEGTYRASRFGNQPQHF; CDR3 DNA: TGTGCCAGCAGTGAAGGAACGTACAGGGCGAGCAGGTTTGGCAATCAGCCCCAGCATTTT
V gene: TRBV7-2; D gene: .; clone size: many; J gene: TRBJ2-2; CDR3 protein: CASSLRGAGDTGELFF; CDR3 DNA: TGTGCCAGCAGCTTAAGGGGGGCGGGGGACACCGGGGAGCTGTTTTTT
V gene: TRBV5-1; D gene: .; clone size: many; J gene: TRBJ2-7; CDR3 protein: CASKGATYEQYF; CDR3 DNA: TGCGCCAGCAAAGGCGCTACCTACGAGCAGTACTTC
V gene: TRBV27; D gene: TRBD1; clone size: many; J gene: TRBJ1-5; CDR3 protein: CASSQNRGHQPQHF; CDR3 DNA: TGTGCCAGCAGCCAGAACAGGGGACATCAGCCCCAGCATTTT
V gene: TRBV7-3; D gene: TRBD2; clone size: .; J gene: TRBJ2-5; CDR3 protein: CASSLYSGIAVF; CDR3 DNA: TGTGCCAGCAGCCTATATAGCGGGATTGCGGTCTTC
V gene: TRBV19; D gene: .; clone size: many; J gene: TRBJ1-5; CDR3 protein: CASSIEGSNQPQHF; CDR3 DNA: TGTGCCAGTAGTATCGAGGGAAGCAATCAGCCCCAGCATTTT
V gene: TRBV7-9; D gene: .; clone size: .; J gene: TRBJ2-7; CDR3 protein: CASSLSGPGDEQYF; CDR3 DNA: TGTGCCAGCAGCTTATCGGGTCCAGGCGATGAGCAGTACTTC
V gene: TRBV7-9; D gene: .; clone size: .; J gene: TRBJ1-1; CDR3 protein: CASSLPDTGYTEAFF; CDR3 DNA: TGTGCCAGCAGCTTACCCGATACAGGGTACACTGAAGCTTTCTTT
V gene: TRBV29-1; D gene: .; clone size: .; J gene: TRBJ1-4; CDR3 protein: CSLDLLEDEKLFF; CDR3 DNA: TGCAGCTTGGACTTACTGGAGGATGAAAAACTGTTTTTT
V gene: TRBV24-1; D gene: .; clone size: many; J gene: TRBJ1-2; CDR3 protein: CATSDSRLPAYGYTF; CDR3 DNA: TGTGCCACCAGTGATTCCCGTCTACCCGCCTATGGCTACACCTTC
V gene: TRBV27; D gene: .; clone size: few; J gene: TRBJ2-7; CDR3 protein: CASSPLRAGAYSYEQYF; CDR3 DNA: TGTGCCAGCAGTCCCCTAAGGGCAGGGGCTTACTCCTACGAGCAGTACTTC
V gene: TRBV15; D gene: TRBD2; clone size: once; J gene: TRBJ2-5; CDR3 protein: CATGTSGIETQYF; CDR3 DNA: TGTGCAACCGGGACTAGCGGGATCGAGACCCAGTACTTC
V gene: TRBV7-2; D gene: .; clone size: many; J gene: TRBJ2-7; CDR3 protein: CASSLANSDEQYF; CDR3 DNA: TGTGCCAGTAGCTTAGCCAACTCGGACGAGCAGTACTTC
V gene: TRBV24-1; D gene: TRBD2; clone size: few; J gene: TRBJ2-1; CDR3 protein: CATSDFRTSGRNEQFF; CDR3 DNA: TGTGCCACCAGTGATTTTAGGACTAGCGGGAGGAATGAGCAGTTCTTC
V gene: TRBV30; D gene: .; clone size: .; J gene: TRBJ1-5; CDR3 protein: CAWSVGLNSNQPQHF; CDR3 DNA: TGTGCCTGGAGTGTCGGCCTAAATAGCAATCAGCCCCAGCATTTT
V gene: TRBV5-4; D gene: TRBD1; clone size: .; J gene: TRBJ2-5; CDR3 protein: CASSLEGARQETRYF; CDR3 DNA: TGTGCCAGCAGCTTGGAGGGGGCGCGACAAGAGACCCGGTACTTC
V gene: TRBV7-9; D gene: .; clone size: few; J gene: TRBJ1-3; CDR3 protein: CASSLTSSRSAGNTIYF; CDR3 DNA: TGTGCCAGCTCACTAACCAGTAGTCGTTCCGCTGGAAACACCATATATTTT
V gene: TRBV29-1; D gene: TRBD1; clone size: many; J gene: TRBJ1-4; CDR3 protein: CSGTGRNEKLFF; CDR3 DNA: TGCAGCGGGACAGGTCGTAATGAAAAACTGTTTTTT
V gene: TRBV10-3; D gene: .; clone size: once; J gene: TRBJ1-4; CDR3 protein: CAMMDATNEKLFF; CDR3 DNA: TGTGCCATGATGGATGCAACTAATGAAAAACTGTTTTTT
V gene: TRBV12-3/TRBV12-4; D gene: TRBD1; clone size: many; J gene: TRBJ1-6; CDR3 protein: CASSGDSSYNSPLHF; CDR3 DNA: TGTGCCAGCAGTGGGGACAGCTCCTATAATTCACCCCTCCACTTT
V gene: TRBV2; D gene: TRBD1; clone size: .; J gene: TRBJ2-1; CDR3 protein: CASKGTAYNEQFF; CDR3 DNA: TGTGCCAGCAAAGGGACAGCGTACAATGAGCAGTTCTTC
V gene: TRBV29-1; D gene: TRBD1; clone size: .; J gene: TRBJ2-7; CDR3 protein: CSVEEDRDLWYEQYF; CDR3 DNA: TGCAGCGTTGAAGAAGACAGGGACCTCTGGTACGAGCAGTACTTC
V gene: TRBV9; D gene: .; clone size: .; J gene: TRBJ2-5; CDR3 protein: CASSQVYTGELYF; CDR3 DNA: TGTGCCAGCAGCCAAGTTTACACCGGGGAGCTGTACTTC
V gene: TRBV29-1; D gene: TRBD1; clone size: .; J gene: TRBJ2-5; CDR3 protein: CSRRDRGETQYF; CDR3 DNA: TGCAGCCGAAGGGACAGGGGAGAGACCCAGTACTTC
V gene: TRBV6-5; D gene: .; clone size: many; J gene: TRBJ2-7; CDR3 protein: CASSWGTEQYF; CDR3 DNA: TGTGCCAGCAGCTGGGGGACCGAGCAGTACTTC